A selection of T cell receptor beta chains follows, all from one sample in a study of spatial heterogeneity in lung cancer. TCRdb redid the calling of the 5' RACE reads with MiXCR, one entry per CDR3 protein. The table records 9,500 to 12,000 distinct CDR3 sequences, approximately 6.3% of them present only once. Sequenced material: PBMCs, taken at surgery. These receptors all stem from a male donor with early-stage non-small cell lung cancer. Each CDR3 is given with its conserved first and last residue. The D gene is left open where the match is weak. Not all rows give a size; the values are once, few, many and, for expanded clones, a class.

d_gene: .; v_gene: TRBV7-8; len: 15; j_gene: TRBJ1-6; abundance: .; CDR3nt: TGTGCCAGCAGCCAGAACCTTGGAGGGGGTTCACCCCTCCACTTT; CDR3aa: CASSQNLGGGSPLHF
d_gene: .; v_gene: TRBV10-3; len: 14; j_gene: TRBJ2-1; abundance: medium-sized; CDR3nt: TGTGCCATCAGCCCTCCTAGCTCCTACAATGAGCAGTTCTTC; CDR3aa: CAISPPSSYNEQFF
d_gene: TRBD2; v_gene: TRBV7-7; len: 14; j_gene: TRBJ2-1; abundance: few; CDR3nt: TGTGCTAGCAGCTTGGCGGGAGTGAACAATGAGCAGTTCTTC; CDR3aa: CASSLAGVNNEQFF
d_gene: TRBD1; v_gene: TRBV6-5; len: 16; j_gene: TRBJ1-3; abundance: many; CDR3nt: TGTGCCAGCAGTCAAGGACAGGCTGATTCTGGGAACACCATATATTTT; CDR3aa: CASSQGQADSGNTIYF
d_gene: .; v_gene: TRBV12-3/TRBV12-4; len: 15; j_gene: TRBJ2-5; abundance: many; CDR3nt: TGTGCCAGCAATTCAGCAGCCGGGGCCCAAGAGACCCAGTACTTC; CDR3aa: CASNSAAGAQETQYF
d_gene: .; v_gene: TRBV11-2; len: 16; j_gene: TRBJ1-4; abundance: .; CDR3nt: .; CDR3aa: CASSITWGPRMKNCFF
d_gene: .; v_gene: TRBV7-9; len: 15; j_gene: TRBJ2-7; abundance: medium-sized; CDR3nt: TGTGCCAGCAGCCATTGGGGGAAACACCTCTACGAGCAGTACTTC; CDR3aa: CASSHWGKHLYEQYF
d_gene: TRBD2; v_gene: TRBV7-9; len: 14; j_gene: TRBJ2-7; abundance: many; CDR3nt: TGTGCCAGCAGCTGGGGAGCGGGAGACAACGAGCAGTACTTC; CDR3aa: CASSWGAGDNEQYF
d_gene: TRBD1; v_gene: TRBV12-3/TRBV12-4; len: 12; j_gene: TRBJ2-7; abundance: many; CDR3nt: TGTGCCAGCAGCGAACAGGGGTACGAGCAGTACTTC; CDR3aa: CASSEQGYEQYF
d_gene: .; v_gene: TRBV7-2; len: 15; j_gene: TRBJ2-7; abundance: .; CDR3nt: TGTGCCAGCAGCTTAATCACAGGGACCCCCTACGAGCAGTACTTC; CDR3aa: CASSLITGTPYEQYF
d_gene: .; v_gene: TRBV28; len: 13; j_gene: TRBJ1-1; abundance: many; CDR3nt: TGTGCCAGCAGACCAGGACGGGACACTGAAGCTTTCTTT; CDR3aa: CASRPGRDTEAFF